The source of this TCR beta chain is a study of blood T cell repertoires in COVID-19. Background on the study: From T cells, B-cell-depleted T cells, or PBMCs came the material, which was cDNA or gDNA.

The CDR3 has 15 amino acids. Germline V gene lookup returns CDR1 MRHNA and CDR2 SNTAGT. V shed 4 bases, J shed 6 bases, and the junction held 10 bases outside the gene matches. Sequencing used immunoSEQ multiplex PCR; TCRdb keeps in-frame clones, though not all of them. Among 300,000 or so clones listed, roughly nine tenths were seen once. This sequence was found in a man younger than 35 who had recovered from COVID-19. The chain combines TRBV6-4 with TRBJ2-3; 7 positions match TRBD2. Sequences were obtained from peripheral blood. This CDR3 reads CASSGGLSGSDTQYF. The CDR3 DNA sequence: TGTGCCAGCAGTGGGGGACTATCTGGTTCGGATACGCAGTATTTT.